The T cell receptor beta chain described here comes from a study of blood T cell repertoires in COVID-19. Measured with immunoSEQ multiplex PCR; TCRdb has only the in-frame clones, and not every one. The sample consists of 150,000 to 200,000 clones, approximately 80% of them appearing once. Germline lookup yields CDR1 MDHEN and CDR2 SYDVKM. The V and J ends lost 6 bases and 7 bases, in that order; junction bases with no gene match: 8. The CDR3 is 14 amino acids. The recovered donors of Cohort 3 showed two negative PCRs, clearance, or symptom resolution. Sequencing used PBMCs or T cells enriched from blood (not recorded which). The chain recombines TRBV28 with TRBJ1-5; 8 nucleotides match TRBD1. The sequence derives from a woman aged 60-75 years who had recovered from COVID-19. In DNA, the CDR3 is TGTGCCAGCAGCCCCTCGACAGGGGAACAGCCCCAGCATTTT. This codes for CASSPSTGEQPQHF.